The 8 T cell receptor beta chains in this list originate from one sample, sequenced in a study of cytomegalovirus exposure and HLA in healthy donors. PCR involved 60 Vbeta and 13 Jbeta primers. Repertoires were generated with immunoSEQ multiplex PCR, while TCRdb's copy carries only in-frame clones and drops some. The data contain 150,000 to 200,000 clones, around four fifths of them singletons. Sequencing was done on a sample of PBMCs. These receptor sequences come from a man in his forties or fifties in good health and CMV-seropositive.

This clone occurred once. This chain connects TRBV27 to TRBJ2-7; no clear D gene. Trimming took 5 bases from V and 4 from J, leaving 6 bases between them. Germline V gene lookup returns CDR1 MNHEY and CDR2 SMNVEV (reference sequence). This CDR3 spans 11 amino acids. In DNA form, the CDR3 reads TGTGCCAGCAGTGACGGGTACGAGCAGTACTTC. The encoded protein is CASSDGYEQYF.

This clone was seen once. This chain joins TRBV6-5 and TRBJ2-5; 9 nucleotides align to TRBD1. Trimming took 4 bases from V and 4 from J; bases not matched to a gene: 7. This CDR3 spans 15 amino acids. The germline gives CDR1 MNHEY, CDR2 SVGAGI. The chain's CDR3 is CASSSGQGRGETQYF. The CDR3 bases are TGTGCCAGCAGTTCCGGACAGGGGAGGGGAGAGACCCAGTACTTC.

The V gene is TRBV5-1, the J gene TRBJ2-7; TRBD2 matches 9 bases. Germline V CDR1 and CDR2: SGHRS, YFSETQ. The V segment lost 1 base and the J segment 3 bases; nucleotides outside the gene matches: 2. The CDR3 is 14 residues long. The CDR3 is CASSLISGSYEQYF. Written as DNA, the CDR3 is TGCGCCAGCAGCTTGATTAGCGGGAGCTACGAGCAGTACTTC.

The chain has TRBV9 and TRBJ2-6, with D possibly TRBD1 on 5 matching bases. Germline V gene data show CDR1 as SGDLS and CDR2 as YYNGEE. Trimming took off 0 bases at V and 2 bases at J, with 6 bases between the two ends. The CDR3 length is 15 residues. CDR3 residues: CASSVVGAGANVLTF. The CDR3 nucleotides read TGTGCCAGCAGCGTAGTAGGGGCTGGGGCCAACGTCCTGACTTTC.

This clone was observed once. The chain joins TRBV7-9 to TRBJ1-5; 7 bases are a match to TRBD1. The CDR3 sequence is 17 residues long. Germline V gives CDR1 SEHNR, CDR2 FQNEAQ (reference sequence). With 2 bases clipped from V and 4 bases from J, the junction kept 11 bases outside the gene matches. The CDR3 region has the DNA TGTGCCAGCAGCTTATTCGGCCCCGGGACAGCTAATCAGCCCCAGCATTTT. This encodes CASSLFGPGTANQPQHF.

The chain has TRBV5-1 and TRBJ2-3; TRBD2 agrees at 12 bases. The CDR3 has 19 amino acids. The V and J ends lost 4 bases and 2 bases, in that order; junction bases with no gene match: 14. From germline, CDR1 is SGHRS and CDR2 YFSETQ. The CDR3: CASSQRRTSGTIYTDTQYF. The CDR3 nucleotides are TGCGCCAGCAGCCAGAGAAGGACTAGCGGGACCATTTACACAGATACGCAGTATTTT.

The V call is TRBV30, the J call TRBJ1-6; TRBD1 agrees at 9 bases. The V gene end was trimmed by 8 bases and the J gene end by 6 bases; junction bases not matched to a gene: 8. This CDR3 has 14 amino acids. Germline V gene sequence: CDR1 GTSNPN, CDR2 SVGIG (reference sequence). The CDR3 region has the DNA TGTGCCCCCCGGGACAGGGCACCTAATTCACCCCTCCACTTT. As protein: CAPRDRAPNSPLHF. Full variable domain (missing parts from reference TRBV30 and TRBJ1-6): SQTIHQWPATLVQPVGSPLSLECTVEGTSNPNLYWYRQAAGRGLQLLFYSVGIGQISSEVPQNLSASRPQDRQFILSSKKLLLSDSGFYLCAPRDRAPNSPLHFGNGTRLTVT.

This chain uses TRBV7-2 with TRBJ2-5, with 7 bases that match TRBD2. The CDR3 spans 14 residues. Germline CDR1 is SGHTA and CDR2 is FQGNSA. With 3 bases clipped from V and 4 bases from J, the junction kept 5 bases outside the gene matches. The CDR3 loop reads CASSFAGVSETQYF. CDR3 sequence (DNA): TGTGCCAGCAGCTTTGCGGGAGTGTCAGAGACCCAGTACTTC.